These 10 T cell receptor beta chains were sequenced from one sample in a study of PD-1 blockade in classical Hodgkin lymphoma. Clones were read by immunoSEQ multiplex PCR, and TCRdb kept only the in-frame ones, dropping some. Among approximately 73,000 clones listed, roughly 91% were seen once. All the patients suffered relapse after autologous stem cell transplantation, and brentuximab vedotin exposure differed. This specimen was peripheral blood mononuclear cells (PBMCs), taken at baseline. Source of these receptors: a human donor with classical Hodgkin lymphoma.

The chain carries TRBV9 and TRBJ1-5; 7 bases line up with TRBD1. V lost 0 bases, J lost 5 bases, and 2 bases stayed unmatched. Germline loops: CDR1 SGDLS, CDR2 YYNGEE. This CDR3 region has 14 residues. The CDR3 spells CASSVGTGYQPQHF. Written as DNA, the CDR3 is TGTGCCAGCAGCGTAGGGACAGGCTATCAGCCCCAGCATTTT.

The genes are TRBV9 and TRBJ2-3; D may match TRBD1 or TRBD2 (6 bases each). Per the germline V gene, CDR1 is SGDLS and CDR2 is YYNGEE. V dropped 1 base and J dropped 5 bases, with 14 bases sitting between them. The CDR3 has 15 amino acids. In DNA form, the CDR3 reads TGTGCCAGCAGCGTACGAGGGGGGCCCATAGATACGCAGTATTTT. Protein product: CASSVRGGPIDTQYF.

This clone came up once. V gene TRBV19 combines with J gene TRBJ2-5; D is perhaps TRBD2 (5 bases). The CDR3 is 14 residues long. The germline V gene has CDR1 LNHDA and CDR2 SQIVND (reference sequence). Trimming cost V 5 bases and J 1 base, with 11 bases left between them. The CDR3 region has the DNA TGTGCCAGTAGTTGGAGGTTACCCCAAGAGACCCAGTACTTC. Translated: CASSWRLPQETQYF.

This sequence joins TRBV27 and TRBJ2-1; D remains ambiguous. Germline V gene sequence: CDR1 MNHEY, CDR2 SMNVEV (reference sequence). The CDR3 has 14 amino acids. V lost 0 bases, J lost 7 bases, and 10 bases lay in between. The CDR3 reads CASSLSLNSNEQFF. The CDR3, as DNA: TGTGCCAGCAGTTTATCGTTAAATTCGAATGAGCAGTTCTTC.

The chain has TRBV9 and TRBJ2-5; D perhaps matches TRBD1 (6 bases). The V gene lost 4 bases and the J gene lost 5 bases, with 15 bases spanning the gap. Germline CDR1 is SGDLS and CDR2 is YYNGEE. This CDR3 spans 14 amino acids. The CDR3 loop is CASSYNAQGETQYF. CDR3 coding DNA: TGTGCCAGCAGCTACAACGCCCAGGGGGAGACCCAGTACTTC.

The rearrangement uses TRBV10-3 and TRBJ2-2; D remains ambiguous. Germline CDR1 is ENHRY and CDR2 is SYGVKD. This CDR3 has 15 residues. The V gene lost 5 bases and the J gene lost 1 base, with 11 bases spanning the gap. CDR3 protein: CAISIQNLNTGELFF. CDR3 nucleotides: TGTGCCATCAGTATACAGAATCTGAACACCGGGGAGCTGTTTTTT.

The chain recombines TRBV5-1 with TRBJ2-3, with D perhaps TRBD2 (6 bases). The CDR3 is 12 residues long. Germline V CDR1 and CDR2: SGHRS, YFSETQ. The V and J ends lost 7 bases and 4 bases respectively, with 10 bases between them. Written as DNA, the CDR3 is TGCGCCAGCTGGGGGGAGGCAGATACGCAGTATTTT. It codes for CASWGEADTQYF. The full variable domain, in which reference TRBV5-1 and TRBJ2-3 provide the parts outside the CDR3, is KAGVTQTPRYLIKTRGQQVTLSCSPISGHRSVSWYQQTPGQGLQFLFEYFSETQRNKGNFPGRFSGRQFSNSRSEMNVSTLELGDSALYLCASWGEADTQYFGPGTRLTVL.

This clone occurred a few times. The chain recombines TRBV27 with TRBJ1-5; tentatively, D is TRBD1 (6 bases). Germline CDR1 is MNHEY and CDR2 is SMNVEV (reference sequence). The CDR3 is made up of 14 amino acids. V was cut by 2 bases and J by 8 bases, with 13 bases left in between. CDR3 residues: CASSLAGDLKPQHF. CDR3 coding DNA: TGTGCCAGCAGTTTAGCAGGGGACTTGAAGCCCCAGCATTTT.

CDR3 sequence reads: CASSQKGHTGETEAFF. The DNA of the CDR3 is TGCGCCAGCAGCCAAAAGGGCCACACAGGGGAAACTGAAGCTTTCTTT. This rearrangement joins TRBV4-1 to TRBJ1-1; 7 nucleotides agree with TRBD1. From germline, CDR1 is MGHRA and CDR2 YSYEKL. CDR3 length: 16 residues. V gave up 2 bases and J gave up 5 bases; unmatched junction bases: 11.

The CDR3 here is CASSLDSGGQTQYF. The CDR3 DNA reads as TGTGCCAGCAGCTTAGATTCGGGGGGGCAGACCCAGTACTTC. V is TRBV7-2 and J is TRBJ2-5; 8 bases line up with TRBD2. There are 14 residues in the CDR3. Germline V CDR1 and CDR2: SGHTA, FQGNSA. The junction had 4 bases not matched to a gene; V was cut back by 1 base and J by 6 bases.